This TCR beta chain was sequenced in a study of blood T cell repertoires in COVID-19. Sequenced by immunoSEQ multiplex PCR; TCRdb stores in-frame clones only, minus some. The sample shows roughly 250,000 clones, more than 60% of them seen only once. Per germline, CDR1 SGHDT and CDR2 YYEEEE. The CDR3 length is 13 residues. Trimming stripped 5 bases from V and 11 bases from J, with 17 bases between. This clone has just one count. This clonotype originated in a woman aged 40 to 55 with active or convalescent COVID-19. The chain employs TRBV5-6 and TRBJ1-5; D gene unclear. Sequencing was done on a sample of peripheral blood. The CDR3 region has the DNA TGTGCCAGCAGTAAGAAAGGGCCGGAGGCCCAGCATTTT. It translates to CASSKKGPEAQHF.